This entry concerns a single T cell receptor (beta chain). Its antigen is undetermined. The method was immunoSEQ multiplex PCR; TCRdb's version includes in-frame clones alone and lacks a portion of them. The sample records approximately 130,000 clones, 84% being singletons. The data are from a study of cytotoxic CD8 clonotypes in ibrutinib-treated CLL. Background on the study: It was after a median approximately twelve months of treatment, range 6 to 36, that response samples were taken. Study-wide points: Investigators sampled sustained-remission and progressing patients at differing times. Contraction or stability on treatment was seen for public clonotypes, which were uncommon.

The CDR3 loop spans 13 amino acids. Germline V lookup: CDR1 SGHTS, CDR2 YDEGEE. V was clipped by 5 bases and J by 5 bases; unmatched bases: 5. The receptor was derived from a human donor with chronic lymphocytic leukemia. This specimen was PBMCs, taken after 24 months of ibrutinib treatment. The V gene is TRBV5-8, the J gene TRBJ2-5, with TRBD1 identical over 8 bases. CDR3 DNA sequence: TGTGCCAGCAGTTCAAACAGGGGGGAGACCCAGTACTTC. Protein product: CASSSNRGETQYF.